This T cell receptor beta chain was captured by sequencing in a study of blood T cells in healthy people across ages (dated by TCRdb to the mid-2010s). General notes on the study: Template switching captured roughly one uniquely barcoded TCR beta cDNA molecule per two T cells in model experiments. Four age groups were formed from the donors: young (average about 16 years), middle-aged (around 40), aged (more than 55) and long-lived (roughly 88). Two additional independent replicas of 1 million unique cDNA reads from the same blood draw were analyzed for two donors (one aged 18 to 30 and one aged 80 or older). Age-related changes in TCR beta repertoire diversity were measured in the study by deep sequencing normalized with unique cDNA molecular identifiers. Donors of different ages were randomly distributed across sequencing lanes to avoid experimental bias.

Donors were 39 systemically healthy Caucasian individuals from Russia aged roughly 6 to 90 years. About 9.1 milliliters of peripheral blood were collected from each donor into EDTA-treated Vacutainer tubes. Ficoll-Paque density-gradient centrifugation was used to isolate PBMCs, with at least 7 million per sample. Total RNA, at least 5 micrograms per sample, was extracted from PBMCs with Trizol reagent. Naive CD45RAhigh/CD27high T cell percentages were measured by flow cytometry on a PBMC aliquot from every donor. General study outcomes and caveats: Estimates of total diversity based on one million sequenced T cells were regarded as lower bounds and as underestimates. As age increased, observed TCR beta diversity per million T cells dropped in a roughly linear way, and a significant reduction was already evident by age about 36. Bulk unsorted PBMC profiling prevented conclusive comparison of naive and antigen-experienced compartments. The percentage of naive T cells measured by flow cytometry correlated strongly with observed TCR beta diversity. Compared with the aged group, the long-lived group had more naive CD4+ T cells, fewer expanded clones and increased TCR diversity, a pattern suggesting age selection. The CMV infection status of donors was not known, potentially confounding age-related changes in expanded clonotypes.

The CDR3 covers 14 residues, taking in both the cysteine and the phenylalanine. Of the read, only the CDR3 DNA is kept; its 42 bases are in frame from base 1. V is pruned by 6 bases and J by 4 bases, leaving 11 bases of the junction without a gene match. CDR1 and CDR2 are drawn from the germline V gene (reference sequence): DFQATT, SNEGSKA. This clonotype was observed a few times. Its antigen specificity is not known. No base quality values were provided; no much bigger clone lies one nucleotide off. Libraries came from 5' RACE. The instrument given in TCRdb is Illumina HiSeq 2500. A second PCR of roughly 6 to 11 cycles was performed with a sample-barcoded 5' primer and a J-beta primer mix. Each TCR beta cDNA molecule received a unique molecular identifier from a template-switch 5' adaptor carrying 12 random nucleotides. At least 3 million CDR3-containing paired-end reads were obtained from each sample. First-strand cDNA was synthesized from all RNA with the Mint cDNA synthesis kit, primed by a TRBC-specific oligonucleotide. After uracil-DNA glycosylase treatment, a first 18-cycle PCR used universal primers M1SS and BC2_uni_R on all cDNA. From the authors' description of their analysis: Each sample was normalized by randomly selecting 1 million high-quality reads, each carrying a distinct molecular identifier. Reads with shared molecular identifiers were discarded instead of being binned into consensus sequences. MiTCR, set to a Q25 quality threshold and the strictest error-elimination algorithm, was used for CDR3 identification, clonotype clustering and error correction. A nonparametric unseen species model with Euler transformation was used to estimate a lower bound on total TCR beta diversity. The raw public data were reprocessed by TCRdb itself: fastp quality trimming at Q25, MiXCR clonotype calling, in-frame beta chains only. Each CDR3 protein appears once, grouped with its most common genes and DNA. The V and J calls, along with clone size, are taken from TCRdb and not from the paper's own processing. The sample profile shows some 1.5 million distinct CDR3 sequences; approximately 30% of them were found once. The ten largest clones capture 7% to 9% of the sample.

Input material: blood. The chain joins TRBV20-1 to TRBJ2-7; TRBD2 aligns with 8 central bases. This sequence originates from a woman in her twenties or thirties in good health. DNA sequence: TGCAGTGCGAGGTCTCAGCGGGAGAGGTACGAGCAGTACTTC. This gives the protein CSARSQRERYEQYF.